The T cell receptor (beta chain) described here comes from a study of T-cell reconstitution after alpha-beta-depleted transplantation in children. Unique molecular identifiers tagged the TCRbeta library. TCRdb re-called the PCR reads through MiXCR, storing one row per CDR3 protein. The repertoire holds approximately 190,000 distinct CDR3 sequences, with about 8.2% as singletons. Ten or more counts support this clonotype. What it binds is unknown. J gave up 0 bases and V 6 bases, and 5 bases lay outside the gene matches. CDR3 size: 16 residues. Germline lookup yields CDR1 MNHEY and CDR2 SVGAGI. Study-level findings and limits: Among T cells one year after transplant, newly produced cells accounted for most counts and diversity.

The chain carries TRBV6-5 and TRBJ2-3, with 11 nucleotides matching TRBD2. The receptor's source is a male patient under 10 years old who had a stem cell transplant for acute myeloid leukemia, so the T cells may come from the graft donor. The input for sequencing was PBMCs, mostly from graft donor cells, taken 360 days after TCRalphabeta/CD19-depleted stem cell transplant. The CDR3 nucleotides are TGTGCCAGCAGCCGAAGACTAGCGGGAAGCACAGATACGCAGTATTTT. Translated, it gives CASSRRLAGSTDTQYF.